Below, 31 T cell receptor beta chains from the same sample are listed, as sequenced in a study of cytomegalovirus exposure and HLA in healthy donors. TCRdb's table, derived via immunoSEQ multiplex PCR, lists solely in-frame clones and lacks some. This table holds more than 250,000 clones, about nine tenths found once. Sample: PBMCs. The receptors were gathered from a woman between 18 and 29 years old in good health and CMV-seronegative.

This clone is a singleton in its sample. DNA for the CDR3: TGTGCCAGCAGCCAGGAGGGGACTAGCCTAAATGAGCAGTTCTTC. As protein: CASSQEGTSLNEQFF. The chain couples TRBV4-2 to TRBJ2-1; 9 bases are a match to TRBD2. There are 15 residues in the CDR3. J gave up 7 bases and V 3 bases, and 7 bases lay outside the gene matches. Germline V gene data show CDR1 as LGHNA and CDR2 as YNFKEQ.

This clone was seen only once. The chain couples TRBV7-9 to TRBJ1-2, with D possibly matching TRBD1 (5 bases). The CDR3 spans 13 residues. Germline V CDR1 and CDR2: SEHNR, FQNEAQ (reference sequence). Trimming cost V 5 bases and J 6 bases, with 13 bases left between them. The CDR3 nucleotides read TGTGCCAGCAGCACTCGGACACGTGATGGCTACACCTTC. Translating it yields CASSTRTRDGYTF.

The chain joins TRBV18 to TRBJ1-1; no clear D. CDR1 is KGHSH, CDR2 LQKENI, per germline. With 0 bases removed from V and 8 bases from J, the gap between germline ends came to 13 bases. The CDR3 has 14 amino acids. In nucleotides, the CDR3 is TGTGCCAGCTCACCACCGGGCTTTCTGGCGGAAGCTTTCTTT. Translation: CASSPPGFLAEAFF.

V usage is TRBV4-1 and J usage is TRBJ2-7, with TRBD2 matching over 7 bases. Germline loops: CDR1 MGHRA, CDR2 YSYEKL. V lost 3 bases, J lost 5 bases, and 19 bases stayed unmatched. The CDR3 extends over 18 amino acids. The CDR3 region is CASSQTRGRAGIEDEQYF. DNA for the CDR3: TGCGCCAGCAGCCAGACGCGAGGGAGGGCCGGAATAGAGGACGAGCAGTACTTC.

In the case of this clone: Other DNA sequences in this specimen translate into the identical CDR3. The rearrangement uses TRBV9 and TRBJ1-1, with TRBD1 as a possible D gene (5 bases). V lost 2 bases to trimming and J lost 0 bases, with 8 bases between them. The CDR3 has 14 residues. CDR1 and CDR2 (germline): SGDLS, YYNGEE. The CDR3 region is CASSVDSLNTEAFF. CDR3 bases: TGTGCCAGCAGCGTTGACAGCCTGAACACTGAAGCTTTCTTT.

This rearrangement joins TRBV19 to TRBJ1-5; possible D gene TRBD1, 6 bases. Germline V gene sequence: CDR1 LNHDA, CDR2 SQIVND (reference sequence). This CDR3 has 15 residues. Trimming cost V 2 bases and J 6 bases, with 14 bases left between them. The CDR3 is CASSISTGSGQPQHF. CDR3 nucleotide sequence: TGTGCCAGTAGTATATCCACAGGGTCGGGTCAGCCCCAGCATTTT.

CDR3 region: CASSGQGARYEQYF. The CDR3 bases are TGCGCCAGCAGTGGACAGGGGGCAAGATACGAGCAGTACTTC. This chain connects TRBV10-2 to TRBJ2-7, with 10 nucleotides matching TRBD1. V lost 4 bases and J lost 4; bases outside the gene matches: 4. Germline loops: CDR1 WSHSY, CDR2 SAAADI. This CDR3 is 14 amino acids long.

The chain employs TRBV7-2 and TRBJ2-3, with TRBD2 as a possible D gene (6 bases). With 5 bases removed from V and 3 bases from J, the gap between germline ends came to 15 bases. Per germline, CDR1 SGHTA and CDR2 FQGNSA. The CDR3 covers 15 residues. The CDR3 DNA reads as TGTGCCAGCAGCCCGGGACTCATTATGACAGATACGCAGTATTTT. This sequence encodes CASSPGLIMTDTQYF.

The V call is TRBV29-1, the J call TRBJ2-4; 8 nucleotides line up with TRBD2. V trimming: 0 bases; J trimming: 4 bases; junction bases outside the gene matches: 2. The CDR3 has 14 residues. Germline V CDR1 and CDR2: SQVTM, ANQGSEA. The CDR3 here is CSVEDASGKNIQYF. The DNA for the CDR3 is TGCAGCGTTGAAGATGCTAGCGGGAAAAACATTCAGTACTTC. Full variable domain (remainder filled in from reference TRBV29-1 and TRBJ2-4): SAVISQKPSRDICQRGTSLTIQCQVDSQVTMMFWYRQQPGQSLTLIATANQGSEATYESGFVIDKFPISRPNLTFSTLTVSNMSPEDSSIYLCSVEDASGKNIQYFGAGTRLSVL.

This chain joins TRBV6-6 and TRBJ1-3, with D unresolved. From germline, CDR1 is MNHNY and CDR2 SVGAGI (reference sequence). Trimming stripped 5 bases from V and 2 bases from J, with 16 bases between. The CDR3 contains 16 residues. CDR3 DNA: TGTGCCAGCAGTACGAGCCGGCCGCGGACTGGAAACACCATATATTTT. Translation: CASSTSRPRTGNTIYF.

The rearrangement joins TRBV7-2 to TRBJ2-5; 7 bases align to TRBD2. In germline, CDR1 is SGHTA, CDR2 FQGNSA. The CDR3 consists of 15 residues. V shed 1 base, J shed 3 bases, and the junction held 5 bases outside the gene matches. CDR3 in amino acids: CASSLGLREKETQYF. The DNA for the CDR3 is TGTGCCAGCAGCTTAGGGTTGCGGGAGAAAGAGACCCAGTACTTC. Together with reference TRBV7-2 and TRBJ2-5, the CDR3 gives the full variable domain: GAGVSQSPSNKVTEKGKDVELRCDPISGHTALYWYRQSLGQGLEFLIYFQGNSAPDKSGLPSDRFSAERTGGSVSTLTIQRTQQEDSAVYLCASSLGLREKETQYFGPGTRLLVL.

V usage is TRBV5-6 and J usage is TRBJ2-1; 10 bases agree with TRBD2. This CDR3 spans 15 amino acids. The ends lost 5 bases at V and 5 bases at J; junction bases unmatched: 7. Germline loops: CDR1 SGHDT, CDR2 YYEEEE. CDR3 bases: TGTGCCAGCAGTTCCCTAGCGGGAGTAGACAATGAGCAGTTCTTC. It encodes CASSSLAGVDNEQFF.

The chain uses TRBV11-2 and TRBJ1-2, with D unresolved. The V end lost 7 bases, the J end lost 7 bases, and 4 bases lay between the germline ends. The CDR3 has 9 amino acids. Germline V CDR1 and CDR2: SGHAT, FQNNGV. Here the CDR3 reads CASTRGYTF. Here the CDR3 DNA reads TGTGCCAGCACCCGTGGCTACACCTTC.

The chain is built from TRBV7-2 and TRBJ2-7, with 12 positions matching TRBD2. Germline values: CDR1 SGHTA, CDR2 FQGNSA. CDR3 size: 15 residues. Losses at the gene ends were 2 bases for V and 4 bases for J; bases not matched to a gene: 3. DNA for the CDR3: TGTGCCAGCAGCTTAAGGACTAGCGGGGTATACGAGCAGTACTTC. Its translation: CASSLRTSGVYEQYF.

The chain uses TRBV27 and TRBJ1-4; TRBD1 aligns across 7 bases. Trimming removed 1 base from V and 3 bases from J; junction bases left unmatched: 8. There are 17 residues in the CDR3. The germline CDR1 and CDR2 sequences are MNHEY and SMNVEV (reference sequence). CDR3 in DNA: TGTGCCAGCAGTTTATATCATCCGGGACAGTCTAATGAAAAACTGTTTTTT. It is translated as CASSLYHPGQSNEKLFF. Drawing the rest from reference TRBV27 and TRBJ1-4, the complete variable domain is EAQVTQNPRYLITVTGKKLTVTCSQNMNHEYMSWYRQDPGLGLRQIYYSMNVEVTDKGDVPEGYKVSRKEKRNFPLILESPSPNQTSLYFCASSLYHPGQSNEKLFFGSGTQLSVL.

The chain couples TRBV6-1 to TRBJ2-3; 7 bases agree with TRBD2. The CDR3 contains 17 residues. Trimming cost V 3 bases and J 0 bases; bases outside gene matches: 9. CDR1 and CDR2 from the germline V gene are MNHNS and SASEGT. CDR3 region: CASSETLAAVSTDTQYF. CDR3 coding DNA: TGTGCCAGCAGTGAGACCCTAGCGGCAGTCAGCACAGATACGCAGTATTTT.

This clone was seen just once. J is TRBJ2-7 and V is TRBV11-3; possible D gene TRBD2, 6 bases. The CDR3 runs 13 residues. V lost 5 bases and J lost 5, with 13 bases in between. Germline CDR1 is SGHNT and CDR2 is YENEEA. In DNA form, the CDR3 reads TGTGCCAGCAGCCGCACGGGAGCGCACGAGCAGTACTTC. It specifies CASSRTGAHEQYF. Variable domain in full (rest from reference TRBV11-3 and TRBJ2-7): EAGVVQSPRYKIIEKKQPVAFWCNPISGHNTLYWYLQNLGQGPELLIRYENEEAVDDSQLPKDRFSAERLKGVDSTLKIQPAELGDSAVYLCASSRTGAHEQYFGPGTRLTVT.

This clone has only one observation. The chain recombines TRBV29-1 with TRBJ1-2; D uncertain. This CDR3 has 12 residues. The germline gives CDR1 SQVTM, CDR2 ANQGSEA. The V end was cut by 5 bases, the J end by 1 base, with 8 bases between. The CDR3 DNA reads TGCAGCGTTACGGAGGGTAACTATGGCTACACCTTC. Protein sequence: CSVTEGNYGYTF.

The chain employs TRBV4-1 and TRBJ2-1; perhaps TRBD2 as D (6 bases). The CDR3 loop spans 17 amino acids. Trimming left V 3 bases short and J 4 bases short, with 19 bases between. Germline V gives CDR1 MGHRA, CDR2 YSYEKL. The CDR3 DNA follows: TGCGCCAGCAGCCAGCCTAGCGCGCGCCCTCTGTACAATGAGCAGTTCTTC. The encoded protein is CASSQPSARPLYNEQFF.

The chain has TRBV4-3 and TRBJ1-4; D gene unclear. CDR3 size: 15 residues. With 3 bases removed from V and 1 base from J, the gap between germline ends came to 9 bases. Germline V CDR1 and CDR2: LGHNA, YSLEER. CDR3 sequence reads: CASSQPTGTNEKLFF. CDR3 coding DNA: TGCGCCAGCAGCCAGCCAACCGGAACTAATGAAAAACTGTTTTTT.

The chain employs TRBV4-3 and TRBJ2-7; possibly TRBD2 for D (7 bases). V dropped 0 bases and J dropped 6 bases, with 30 bases sitting between them. Germline-derived CDR1 and CDR2 are LGHNA and YSLEER. CDR3 size: 20 residues. In nucleotides, the CDR3 is TGCGCCAGCAGCCAAGATTTCGGGGCGAGCGGGACACTTTTGGGTCGCGAGCAGTACTTC. Amino acid sequence: CASSQDFGASGTLLGREQYF.

The V and J genes are TRBV28 and TRBJ2-5, with D possibly being TRBD2 (5 bases). The germline V and J ends were trimmed by 5 bases and 2 bases, with 18 bases remaining between them. From germline, CDR1 is MDHEN and CDR2 SYDVKM. The CDR3 runs 16 residues. DNA of the CDR3: TGTGCCAGCAGTCCCCCCTTCCTAGCTTCTCAAGAGACCCAGTACTTC. It encodes CASSPPFLASQETQYF.

This chain connects TRBV6-5 to TRBJ2-1, with 8 positions matching TRBD2. The CDR3 totals 14 residues. Germline loops: CDR1 MNHEY, CDR2 SVGAGI. V was clipped by 2 bases and J by 8 bases; unmatched bases: 5. The CDR3 spells CASSYRTSIHEQFF. In DNA form, the CDR3 reads TGTGCCAGCAGTTACAGGACTAGCATACATGAGCAGTTCTTC.

A few counts support this clone. The V gene is TRBV2, the J gene TRBJ2-1; 10 bases are a match to TRBD2. Germline V CDR1 and CDR2: SNHLY, FYNNEI. Trimming at V came to 2 bases and at J to 9 bases, leaving 7 bases not matched to a gene. CDR3 size: 15 residues. DNA of the CDR3: TGTGCCAGCAGTGAAAGAGCGGGAGGGCCGGGTGAGCAGTTCTTC. Residues: CASSERAGGPGEQFF.

The chain has TRBV30 and TRBJ2-5, with D perhaps TRBD2 (5 bases). Per the germline V gene, CDR1 is GTSNPN and CDR2 is SVGIG (reference sequence). This CDR3 is 13 amino acids long. The V gene lost 2 bases and the J gene lost 3 bases, with 10 bases spanning the gap. DNA for the CDR3: TGTGCCTGGAGTAAAACTAGGGAAGAGACCCAGTACTTC. The encoded protein is CAWSKTREETQYF.

The chain is built from TRBV10-3 and TRBJ2-7; no firm D call. Germline CDR1 is ENHRY and CDR2 is SYGVKD. The CDR3 covers 15 residues. The V end was cut by 2 bases, the J end by 3 bases, with 14 bases between. The CDR3 bases are TGTGCCATCAGTGAGGGGCCCGCTGAACTCTACGAGCAGTACTTC. It codes for CAISEGPAELYEQYF.

The V call is TRBV10-3, the J call TRBJ1-4; tentative D call: TRBD1 (5 bases). The CDR3 is 14 residues long. Trimming cost V 3 bases and J 2 bases, with 7 bases left between them. Germline V gene sequence: CDR1 ENHRY, CDR2 SYGVKD. The CDR3 loop reads CAISDQGTNEKLFF. In nucleotides, the CDR3 is TGTGCCATCAGTGATCAGGGCACTAATGAAAAACTGTTTTTT.

The chain uses TRBV6-1 and TRBJ2-7; no clear D. There are 11 residues in the CDR3. Per germline, CDR1 MNHNS and CDR2 SASEGT. V was pared by 7 bases and J by 2 bases, with 6 bases between. CDR3 sequence (DNA): TGTGCCAGCACAGGAACCTACGAGCAGTACTTC. This codes for CASTGTYEQYF.

This clone came up once. V gene TRBV7-2 combines with J gene TRBJ1-1; possible D gene TRBD1, 5 bases. With 5 bases removed from V and 4 bases from J, the gap between germline ends came to 11 bases. This CDR3 region has 13 residues. Germline V gene lookup returns CDR1 SGHTA and CDR2 FQGNSA. The CDR3 is CASSGEGATEAFF. DNA for the CDR3: TGTGCCAGCAGCGGTGAAGGGGCCACTGAAGCTTTCTTT.

This CDR3 is CASSQEMAGDHEQYF. CDR3 in DNA: TGCGCCAGCAGCCAAGAGATGGCGGGAGACCACGAGCAGTACTTC. The V call is TRBV4-3, the J call TRBJ2-7, with 7 bases that match TRBD2. CDR1 and CDR2 from the germline V gene are LGHNA and YSLEER. V lost 0 bases to trimming and J lost 5 bases; unmatched junction nucleotides: 7. The CDR3 consists of 15 residues.

The CDR3: CASRDGLAGGGVVGEQFF. Here the CDR3 DNA reads TGTGCCAGCAGAGACGGACTAGCGGGAGGAGGGGTTGTGGGTGAGCAGTTCTTC. This chain connects TRBV7-9 to TRBJ2-1; 14 bases agree with TRBD2. With V trimmed by 6 bases and J by 9 bases, 16 bases remained unmatched. There are 18 residues in the CDR3. Germline V gene lookup returns CDR1 SEHNR and CDR2 FQNEAQ (reference sequence).